Listed here are 27 T cell receptor beta chains from one sample, sequenced in a study of tissue T cells after allogeneic stem cell transplantation. Data came from immunoSEQ multiplex PCR; TCRdb stores just in-frame clones and leaves some out. In the table there are around 2,400 clones, about 64% of which are singletons. Sequencing used gut tissue. The receptors derive from a female BALB/c mouse in good health. MHC haplotype of the mouse line: H2-d.

This clone has more than one count but fewer than ten. Gene names are the mouse ones. The read gets to within 1 residue of the CDR3 end, and the germline J gene fills in the rest. This rearrangement joins TRBV20 to TRBJ2-7, with a possible D match to TRBD1 (6 bases). From germline, CDR1 is GFQATS and CDR2 STVNSAI. V was pared by 3 bases and J by 9 bases, with 12 bases between. The CDR3 consists of 11 residues. CDR3 residues: CGARGQLGQYF. CDR3 DNA (partial): TGTGGTGCTAGAGGACAGCTGGGACAGTAC.

About this clone: Mouse names are used for the genes. The CDR3 goes on 1 residue after the read ends, and that part is filled in from the germline J gene. The V call is TRBV19, the J call TRBJ1-6; the match to TRBD1 covers 7 bases. Being an ORF, TRBJ1-6 has a function that is uncertain. CDR3 length: 14 residues. Germline loops: CDR1 FNHDT, CDR2 SITEND (reference sequence). Trimming at V came to 7 bases and at J to 3 bases, leaving 4 bases not matched to a gene. CDR3 bases read: TGTGCCAGCTCCCGGGACAGCTATAATTCGCCCCTCTAC. It codes for CASSRDSYNSPLY. The whole CDR3 protein reads CASSRDSYNSPLYF.

This clone was counted only a few times. Gene names refer to mouse genes. The read terminates 1 residue ahead of where the CDR3 ends, so the germline J gene completes it. The chain employs TRBV12-1 and TRBJ2-4; D is uncertain. CDR3 length: 9 residues. Trimming cost V 4 bases and J 8 bases, with 3 bases left between them. The V gene's germline CDR1 is SGHSN and CDR2 HYEKVE. This chain's CDR3 is CASSPTLYF. The sequenced CDR3 bases are TGTGCCAGCTCCCCCACCTTGTAC.

Regarding this clone: Genes and germline are mouse. The CDR3 is cut off 1 residue early in the read; its end comes from the germline J gene. The chain recombines TRBV20 with TRBJ1-1, with TRBD1 identical over 7 bases. CDR1 GFQATS and CDR2 STVNSAI come from the germline V gene. The V gene end was trimmed by 0 bases and the J gene end by 5 bases; junction bases not matched to a gene: 0. This CDR3 is 12 amino acids long. This CDR3 reads CGARDRGTEVFF. CDR3 bases read: TGTGGTGCTAGGGACAGGGGGACAGAAGTCTTC.

This clone was counted a few times. Genes and germline come from the mouse. The read comes to an end 1 residue before the CDR3 does, leaving the germline J gene to fill in the end. V gene TRBV5 combines with J gene TRBJ1-3; 12 bases align to TRBD1. Germline CDR1 LGHNA, CDR2 YNLKQL (reference sequence). Losses at the gene ends were 4 bases for V and 0 bases for J; bases not matched to a gene: 7. The CDR3 runs 18 residues. Partial CDR3 DNA: TGTGCCAGCAGCCCCCGGGACAGGGGGCCCTTTTCTGGAAATACGCTCTAT. Translated: CASSPRDRGPFSGNTLY. The complete CDR3 sequence is CASSPRDRGPFSGNTLYF.

As regards this clone: Gene names follow the mouse nomenclature. Sequencing ends 1 residue short of the CDR3 end; the germline J gene provides the rest. The chain joins TRBV1 to TRBJ1-4, with 7 positions matching TRBD1. The CDR3 loop spans 15 amino acids. Germline V CDR1 and CDR2: NSQYPW, LRSPGD (reference sequence). After removal of 3 bases from V and 3 bases from J, the junction contained 4 bases not matched to a gene. CDR3 DNA (partial): TGCACCTGCAGTGCGCGACAGGGACCCAACGAAAGATTATTT. Translating it yields CTCSARQGPNERLF. The entire CDR3 sequence reads CTCSARQGPNERLFF.

To note about this clone: Genes and germline come from the mouse. Partial CDR3 DNA: TGTGCCAGCAGCCAAGAAGGAGGGGGCGGCCAAGACACCCAGTAC. This encodes CASSQEGGGGQDTQY. The entire CDR3 is CASSQEGGGGQDTQYF. The chain couples TRBV5 to TRBJ2-5, with a tentative D call TRBD1 (7 bases). Read coverage stops 1 residue before the CDR3 terminus; the germline J gene supplies the remainder. V was trimmed by 0 bases and J by 2 bases, leaving 12 bases between them. Germline CDR1 LGHNA, CDR2 YNLKQL (reference sequence). The CDR3 spans 16 residues.

The sample holds a few counts of this clone. Genes and germline come from the mouse. The DNA ends 1 residue before the CDR3 does, and the rest of the CDR3 is filled in from the germline J gene. The J gene is TRBJ2-7, the V gene TRBV5, with D uncertain. The CDR3 is 13 residues long. Germline CDR1 reads LGHNA; CDR2 reads YNLKQL (reference sequence). V was clipped by 1 base and J by 1 base, with 5 bases between them. The part of the CDR3 DNA that was read is TGTGCCAGCAGCCAAGGGGGTTCCTATGAACAGTAC. Amino acids: CASSQGGSYEQY. The complete CDR3 sequence is CASSQGGSYEQYF.

Concerning this clone: Gene names and germline match the mouse. The read ends 1 residue early relative to the CDR3; the germline J gene fills the gap. This chain connects TRBV29 to TRBJ2-7; 8 nucleotides agree with TRBD1. Unmatched junction bases numbered 3, after V lost 4 bases and J lost 4 bases. Germline CDR1 and CDR2: MSHET and SYDVDS. The CDR3 contains 13 residues. CDR3 DNA, as far as it was read: TGTGCTAGCAGTTCAGACAGGGGATATGAACAGTAC. This encodes CASSSDRGYEQY. In full, the CDR3 reads CASSSDRGYEQYF.

A word on this clone: All gene names here are mouse names. Read data end 1 residue before the CDR3 end; the end is taken from the germline J gene. The gene calls are TRBV1 and TRBJ1-4; perhaps TRBD1 as D (6 bases). This CDR3 comprises 15 residues. Germline loops: CDR1 NSQYPW, CDR2 LRSPGD (reference sequence). The V and J ends lost 4 bases and 0 bases respectively, with 9 bases between them. Partial CDR3 DNA: TGCACCTGCAGTGGGGGACAACTTTCCAACGAAAGATTATTT. Protein: CTCSGGQLSNERLF. The entire CDR3 protein is CTCSGGQLSNERLFF.

This clone was recorded once. Mouse gene names and germline throughout. Read coverage stops 1 residue before the CDR3 terminus; the germline J gene supplies the remainder. V gene TRBV3 combines with J gene TRBJ1-1; TRBD1 aligns across 7 bases. The V gene end was trimmed by 2 bases and the J gene end by 4 bases; junction bases not matched to a gene: 1. The CDR3 consists of 13 residues. Germline CDR1 SNHLY, CDR2 FYNGKV (reference sequence). The sequenced part of the CDR3 DNA is TGTGCCAGCAGCTTAACAGGGGTCACAGAAGTCTTC. Amino acid sequence: CASSLTGVTEVF. The complete CDR3 reads CASSLTGVTEVFF.

The sample holds one count of this clone. These gene names are mouse names. The CDR3 extends 1 residue past the end of the read, so its final part is completed from the germline J gene. This chain connects TRBV20 to TRBJ2-2, with D perhaps TRBD1 (5 bases). The length of the CDR3 is 13 residues. V shed 0 bases and J shed 3 bases, with 5 bases lying between them. The germline gives CDR1 GFQATS, CDR2 STVNSAI. The sequenced CDR3 bases are TGTGGTGCTAGGGACAGGGACACCGGGCAGCTCTAC. Its translation is CGARDRDTGQLY. Given in full, the CDR3 is CGARDRDTGQLYF. Full variable domain (outside the CDR3, taken from reference TRBV20 and TRBJ2-2): GALVYQYPRRTICKSGTSMRMECQAVGFQATSVAWYRQSPQKTFELIALSTVNSAIKYEQNFTQEKFPISHPNLSFSSMTVLNAYLEDRGLYLCGARDRDTGQLYFGEGSKLTVL.

On this clone itself: Gene names and germline match the mouse. The read terminates 1 residue before the CDR3 end, so the remaining end is supplied by the germline J gene. The V gene is TRBV29, the J gene TRBJ1-1; TRBD1 matches 7 bases. The length of the CDR3 is 14 residues. Trimming cost V 2 bases and J 2 bases; bases outside gene matches: 2. The germline gives CDR1 MSHET, CDR2 SYDVDS. CDR3 protein: CASSLEGANTEVFF. The CDR3 bases that were read are TGTGCTAGCAGTTTAGAGGGGGCCAACACAGAAGTCTTC.

This clone was counted a few times. Gene and germline names: mouse. The read ends 1 residue shy of where the CDR3 ends; the end is completed using the germline J gene. The chain carries TRBV24 and TRBJ2-1, with D unresolved. The CDR3 runs 14 residues. Germline CDR1 and CDR2: KGHTA and FRNEEI. V was trimmed by 2 bases and J by 1 base, leaving 6 bases between them. The CDR3 reads CASSLRQNYAEQFF. The CDR3 bases that were read are TGTGCCAGCAGTCTGCGACAAAACTATGCTGAGCAGTTC.

This clone was observed a single time. Gene names and germline match the mouse. The CDR3 end is not reached by the read, which stops 1 residue before it; the germline J gene fills it in. The chain has TRBV13-2 and TRBJ1-4; no clear D gene. CDR1 is NNHNN, CDR2 SYGAGS, per germline (reference sequence). V lost 0 bases, J lost 7 bases, and 7 bases lay in between. The CDR3 has 13 amino acids. The CDR3 spells CASGDGLTERLFF. CDR3 bases read: TGTGCCAGCGGTGATGGACTAACCGAAAGATTATTT.

Details on this clone: Gene names and germline refer to mouse. With the read ending 1 residue before the CDR3 end, the germline J gene is used to fill in that end. Other DNA sequences in the sample encode the same CDR3. J is TRBJ2-4 and V is TRBV13-3; 8 bases align to TRBD2. The CDR3 runs to 16 residues. CDR1 is NNHDY and CDR2 is SYVADS in the germline V gene. V gave up 0 bases and J gave up 3 bases; unmatched junction bases: 6. This CDR3 is CASSDAGGRGQNTLYF. The part of the CDR3 DNA that was read is TGTGCCAGCAGTGATGCGGGGGGGCGGGGGCAAAACACCTTGTAC. Full variable domain (outside the CDR3, taken from reference TRBV13-3 and TRBJ2-4): EAAVTQSPRSKVAVTGGKVTLSCHQTNNHDYMYWYRQDTGHGLRLIHYSYVADSTEKGDIPDGYKASRPSQENFSLILELASLSQTAVYFCASSDAGGRGQNTLYFGAGTRLSVL.

In regard to this clone: All gene names here are mouse names. Read coverage stops 1 residue before the CDR3 terminus; the germline J gene supplies the remainder. The rearrangement links TRBV1 to TRBJ2-5; 11 bases are a match to TRBD2. The V and J ends lost 0 bases and 6 bases, in that order; junction bases with no gene match: 5. CDR1 and CDR2 from the germline V gene are NSQYPW and LRSPGD (reference sequence). The CDR3 runs to 16 residues. The CDR3 DNA, read in part, is TGCACCTGCAGTGCAGAGAACTGGGGGGGCGCGGACACCCAGTAC. Residues: CTCSAENWGGADTQY. The full CDR3 protein is CTCSAENWGGADTQYF.

A word on this clone: Gene names and germline match the mouse. Sequencing ends 1 residue short of the CDR3 end; the germline J gene provides the rest. J is TRBJ1-2 and V is TRBV13-2, with D tentatively TRBD1 (5 bases). CDR1 is NNHNN and CDR2 is SYGAGS in the germline V gene (reference sequence). CDR3 length: 13 amino acids. The V end lost 0 bases, the J end lost 2 bases, and 5 bases lay between the germline ends. CDR3: CASGDEGNSDYTF. The CDR3 bases that were read are TGTGCCAGCGGTGATGAGGGGAACTCCGACTACACC.

With regard to this clone: Mouse gene names apply. Read data end 1 residue before the CDR3 end; the end is taken from the germline J gene. The chain has TRBV19 and TRBJ2-7; TRBD2 aligns across 12 bases. This CDR3 has 14 residues. The trim removed 6 bases at V and 3 bases at J, leaving 4 bases unmatched. CDR1 is FNHDT and CDR2 is SITEND in the germline V gene (reference sequence). The CDR3 region is CASIRDWGVYEQYF. Incomplete CDR3 DNA: TGTGCCAGCATCAGGGACTGGGGGGTCTATGAACAGTAC.

Comment on this clone: Mouse gene names apply. The read stops 1 residue short of the end of the CDR3; the missing end is completed from the germline J gene. This chain uses TRBV3 with TRBJ2-5; D is ambiguous. The ends were cut back, 1 base at V and 0 bases at J, with 5 bases in the middle. The CDR3 has 14 residues. Germline-derived CDR1 and CDR2 are SNHLY and FYNGKV (reference sequence). CDR3 bases read: TGTGCCAGCAGCTTAGACAGCAACCAAGACACCCAGTAC. Its protein product is CASSLDSNQDTQY. The full CDR3 reads CASSLDSNQDTQYF.

A note on this clone: Mouse names are used for the genes. The sequenced CDR3 bases are TGTGCCAGCGGTCGGGACTGGGGGGCCTATGAACAGTAC. This encodes CASGRDWGAYEQY. The whole CDR3 is CASGRDWGAYEQYF. J is TRBJ2-7 and V is TRBV13-2, with TRBD2 identical over 12 bases. The read ends 1 residue shy of where the CDR3 ends; the end is completed using the germline J gene. The CDR3 is 14 amino acids. The ends lost 4 bases at V and 2 bases at J; junction bases unmatched: 1. CDR1 and CDR2 (germline): NNHNN, SYGAGS (reference sequence).

Only a few counts were recorded for this clone. Gene labels here are mouse ones. The read ends 1 residue shy of where the CDR3 ends; the end is completed using the germline J gene. This chain connects TRBV13-2 to TRBJ1-4; 12 positions agree with TRBD1. Germline CDR1 NNHNN, CDR2 SYGAGS (reference sequence). The ends lost 3 bases at V and 6 bases at J; junction bases unmatched: 0. CDR3 length equals 14 residues. CDR3 DNA, as far as it was read: TGTGCCAGCGGTGGGGACAGGGGGCACGAAAGATTATTT. The encoded protein is CASGGDRGHERLF. In full, the CDR3 reads CASGGDRGHERLFF.

Remarks on this clone: Gene labels here are mouse ones. The read falls 1 residue short of the CDR3 end, and the missing part is taken from the germline J gene. V gene TRBV13-1 combines with J gene TRBJ1-6; 7 bases are shared with TRBD1. TRBJ1-6 is identified as an open reading frame with a role that is uncertain. Germline lookup yields CDR1 NSHNY and CDR2 SYGAGN. The CDR3 sequence is 13 residues long. Trimming took 10 bases from V and 5 from J; bases not matched to a gene: 6. The part of the CDR3 DNA that was read is TGTGCCCGCCGGGACAGAAATAATTCGCCCCTCTAC. It specifies CARRDRNNSPLY. The whole CDR3 reads CARRDRNNSPLYF.

With regard to this clone: Gene and germline names: mouse. The missing CDR3 end, 1 residue past where the read stops, is filled in from the germline J gene. The chain joins TRBV4 to TRBJ2-2, with TRBD2 matching 9 bases. Trimming removed 6 bases from V and 0 bases from J; junction bases left unmatched: 2. CDR1 and CDR2 (germline): LGHDT, YNNKQL (reference sequence). This CDR3 contains 15 residues. The sequenced CDR3 bases are TGTGCCAGCAGACTGGGGGGCGCAAACACCGGGCAGCTCTAC. Its protein is CASRLGGANTGQLY. The whole CDR3 region reads CASRLGGANTGQLYF.

As for this clone: Mouse gene names and germline throughout. Coverage ceases 1 residue before the CDR3 finishes, and the germline J gene fills in the end. The chain joins TRBV13-3 to TRBJ2-1; TRBD2 matches at 10 bases. The CDR3 runs to 14 residues. The V gene's germline CDR1 is NNHDY and CDR2 SYVADS. J was trimmed by 5 bases and V by 4 bases; bases with no gene match: 3. CDR3 loop: CASSLGGLHAEQFF. The CDR3 bases that were read are TGTGCCAGCAGTCTGGGGGGGCTCCATGCTGAGCAGTTC.

In regard to this clone: Mouse gene names apply. The CDR3 extends 1 residue past the end of the read, so its final part is completed from the germline J gene. The chain has TRBV1 and TRBJ2-4; D call uncertain. Germline loops: CDR1 NSQYPW, CDR2 LRSPGD (reference sequence). This CDR3 comprises 14 residues. Trimming took off 4 bases at V and 0 bases at J, with 8 bases between the two ends. The CDR3 sequence is CTCSGENSQNTLYF. The sequenced CDR3 bases are TGCACCTGCAGTGGGGAGAATAGTCAAAACACCTTGTAC. The variable domain in full, completed from reference TRBV1 and TRBJ2-4, reads VTLLEQNPRWRLVPRGQAVNLRCILKNSQYPWMSWYQQDLQKQLQWLFTLRSPGDKEVKSLPGADYLATRVTDTELRLQVANMSQGRTLYCTCSGENSQNTLYFGAGTRLSVL.

This clone was observed once. Gene names and germline refer to mouse. The read ends 1 residue shy of where the CDR3 ends; the end is completed using the germline J gene. V and J are TRBV5 and TRBJ2-1; D not certain. CDR1 LGHNA and CDR2 YNLKQL come from the germline V gene (reference sequence). V was shortened by 0 bases and J by 0 bases, with 6 bases between the two germline ends. The CDR3 runs 15 residues. The CDR3: CASSQDPDNYAEQFF. The part of the CDR3 DNA that was read is TGTGCCAGCAGCCAAGATCCTGATAACTATGCTGAGCAGTTC.